This TCR beta chain was sequenced for a study of cytomegalovirus exposure and HLA in healthy donors. Germline-derived CDR1 and CDR2 are SGHRS and YFSETQ. The V end lost 4 bases, the J end lost 0 bases, and 8 bases lay between the germline ends. The CDR3 loop spans 13 amino acids. The primer mix had 60 Vbeta and 13 Jbeta primers. This table comes from immunoSEQ multiplex PCR, and its TCRdb copy is limited to in-frame clones, with some not included. The repertoire holds some 150,000 clones, with around three quarters as singletons. The chain recombines TRBV5-1 with TRBJ2-7, with D unresolved. This TCR derives from a woman aged 40-49 years in good health and CMV-seronegative. Input material: PBMCs. The CDR3 nucleotides are TGCGCCAGCAGCCCCCAGGCCTCCTACGAGCAGTACTTC. It is translated as CASSPQASYEQYF.